These 11 T cell receptor beta chains were all obtained from the same sample, sequenced in a study of blood T cell repertoires in COVID-19. Sequenced by immunoSEQ multiplex PCR; TCRdb stores in-frame clones only, minus some. Seen here are tens of thousands of clones, about 90% observed once, and the top ten hold around 6.5%. Sequencing input: peripheral blood. These receptors all stem from a man in his sixties or seventies with active COVID-19.

V gene TRBV7-9 combines with J gene TRBJ2-3, with TRBD1 identical over 9 bases. With V trimmed by 5 bases and J by 5 bases, 5 bases remained unmatched. Germline V gene data show CDR1 as SEHNR and CDR2 as FQNEAQ (reference sequence). This CDR3 comprises 14 residues. CDR3: CASSTQGARDTQYF. In DNA, the CDR3 is TGTGCCAGCAGCACACAGGGGGCGAGAGATACGCAGTATTTT.

The CDR3 nucleotides read TGTGCCAGCAGTTTCGGACATACAAATGGAGGGGCCAACGTCCTGACTTTC. Translating it yields CASSFGHTNGGANVLTF. The chain links TRBV6-2 or TRBV6-3 to TRBJ2-6; D might be TRBD1 (5 bases). There are 17 residues in the CDR3. Germline V gene lookup returns CDR1 MNHEY and CDR2 SVGEGT. Trimming removed 4 bases from V and 4 bases from J, with 17 bases in between.

The J gene is TRBJ2-7, the V gene TRBV7-6; 8 positions agree with TRBD1. The junction had 9 bases not matched to a gene; V was cut back by 5 bases and J by 3 bases. In germline, CDR1 is SGHVS, CDR2 FNYEAQ. The CDR3 has 15 amino acids. The CDR3 sequence: CASSPRTGSFYEQYF. The CDR3 nucleotides are TGTGCCAGCAGCCCCCGGACAGGGTCATTCTACGAGCAGTACTTC.

This clone was seen more than once but under ten times. V usage is TRBV7-6 and J usage is TRBJ2-7, with 8 bases lining up with TRBD1. The junction had 9 bases not matched to a gene; V was cut back by 5 bases and J by 3 bases. Germline lookup yields CDR1 SGHVS and CDR2 FNYEAQ. The CDR3 consists of 15 residues. CDR3 DNA: TGTGCCAGCAGCCGAGGACAGGGCGGTTACTACGAGCAGTACTTC. Residues: CASSRGQGGYYEQYF.

The rearrangement uses TRBV5-1 and TRBJ1-4; TRBD1 might be the D (6 bases). Per germline, CDR1 SGHRS and CDR2 YFSETQ. Between the trimmed V and J ends, which lost 1 base and 0 bases, there was a span of 10 bases. The CDR3 has 16 amino acids. DNA for the CDR3: TGCGCCAGCAGCTTGCAGGGGATAGCAACTAATGAAAAACTGTTTTTT. It is translated as CASSLQGIATNEKLFF. The whole variable domain, remainder taken from reference TRBV5-1 and TRBJ1-4, is KAGVTQTPRYLIKTRGQQVTLSCSPISGHRSVSWYQQTPGQGLQFLFEYFSETQRNKGNFPGRFSGRQFSNSRSEMNVSTLELGDSALYLCASSLQGIATNEKLFFGSGTQLSVL.

The chain employs TRBV2 and TRBJ2-2; the match to TRBD1 covers 11 bases. The CDR3 sequence is 15 residues long. The junction had 6 bases not matched to a gene; V was cut back by 5 bases and J by 7 bases. Germline CDR1 is SNHLY and CDR2 is FYNNEI. This CDR3 is CASSLKGQGVGELFF. The CDR3 coding sequence is TGTGCCAGCAGTTTAAAGGGACAGGGGGTCGGGGAGCTGTTTTTT.

The chain combines TRBV5-4 with TRBJ1-2; 9 nucleotides agree with TRBD1. CDR3 length: 18 residues. The ends lost 4 bases at V and 3 bases at J; junction bases unmatched: 16. Germline assignment: CDR1 SGHNT and CDR2 YYREEE (reference sequence). The CDR3 reads CASSPTGTGSPLDYGYTF. CDR3 DNA sequence: TGTGCCAGCAGCCCAACCGGGACAGGGAGTCCATTGGACTATGGCTACACCTTC.

A single count supports this clone. The chain is built from TRBV5-5 and TRBJ1-6; D is uncertain. Germline V CDR1 and CDR2: SGHKS, YYEKEE (reference sequence). Trimming shortened V by 4 bases and J by 4 bases, and 21 bases separated the two germline ends. CDR3 length: 18 amino acids. The CDR3 spells CASSAVPGKGLYNSPLHF. The CDR3, as DNA: TGTGCCAGCAGCGCCGTCCCGGGAAAAGGGCTATATAATTCACCCCTCCACTTT. The full variable domain, completed using reference TRBV5-5 and TRBJ1-6, is DAGVTQSPTHLIKTRGQQVTLRCSPISGHKSVSWYQQVLGQGPQFIFQYYEKEERGRGNFPDRFSARQFPNYSSELNVNALLLGDSALYLCASSAVPGKGLYNSPLHFGNGTRLTVT.

The chain couples TRBV2 to TRBJ2-1; 9 bases are a match to TRBD2. The trim removed 5 bases at V and 3 bases at J, leaving 5 bases unmatched. Germline V CDR1 and CDR2: SNHLY, FYNNEI. The CDR3 is made up of 15 amino acids. The CDR3 nucleotides read TGTGCCAGCAGTCCCGGGACTAGCATCTACAATGAGCAGTTCTTC. The encoded protein is CASSPGTSIYNEQFF.

The chain employs TRBV10-3 and TRBJ1-6, with 9 nucleotides matching TRBD1. Germline lookup yields CDR1 ENHRY and CDR2 SYGVKD. The CDR3 is 14 amino acids. Losses at the gene ends were 5 bases for V and 8 bases for J; bases not matched to a gene: 4. The CDR3 DNA reads TGTGCCATCAGTCCGGGACAGGGTGATTCACCCCTCCACTTT. It specifies CAISPGQGDSPLHF.

The rearrangement uses TRBV27 and TRBJ1-1, with D maybe TRBD1 (6 bases). Per germline, CDR1 MNHEY and CDR2 SMNVEV (reference sequence). Trimming removed 4 bases from V and 4 bases from J, with 16 bases in between. CDR3 length equals 15 residues. CDR3 residues: CASSSFGGQGTEAFF. The CDR3 region has the DNA TGTGCCAGCAGTTCCTTCGGGGGGCAAGGCACTGAAGCTTTCTTT.